This section outlines one T cell receptor beta chain sequence together with its context. Antigen unknown. The source of the sample is a study of OX40 agonist ivuxolimab in advanced cancers. Systemic immunosuppression or autoimmune disease history was grounds to exclude patients. Study findings and constraints: The specificity for antigen of the expanded peripheral T cells was not determined.

Profiling relied on immunoSEQ multiplex PCR, and the TCRdb table lists in-frame clones only, not all of them. Among about 45,000 clones listed, roughly 90% were seen once. The length of the CDR3 is 18 residues. V lost 3 bases and J lost 5; bases outside the gene matches: 12. Germline V gene sequence: CDR1 SNHLY, CDR2 FYNNEI. V usage is TRBV2 and J usage is TRBJ2-3; 12 bases fit TRBD2. This TCR derives from an adult with an advanced solid tumor such as melanoma, head and neck, liver or kidney cancer. The sequences come from CD4+ or CD8+ T cells sorted from blood, collected in a trial of the OX40 agonist ivuxolimab. The CDR3 DNA reads TGTGCCAGCAGTGATACGTCTAGCGGGAGGGCCCGGGGAGATACGCAGTATTTT. Amino acid sequence: CASSDTSSGRARGDTQYF.